The 5 T cell receptor beta chains listed next were all sequenced from one sample in a study of monozygotic twins with inflammatory bowel disease. TCRdb re-called the 5' RACE reads, yielding one record per CDR3 amino acid sequence without DNA. The sample's table shows approximately 330,000 distinct CDR3 sequences. Specimen: blood. These receptors all stem from a human donor with ulcerative colitis or Crohn's disease, or a healthy co-twin of an affected twin (not recorded which).

The rearrangement joins TRBV6-1 to TRBJ2-1; TCRdb selects TRBD2, and the lack of DNA leaves this call unchecked. Germline-derived CDR1 and CDR2 are MNHNS and SASEGT. The CDR3 runs to 16 residues. This CDR3 reads CASSPSGERYGNEQFF.

The chain has TRBV6-2 or TRBV6-3 and TRBJ2-7; the D call of TRBD1 rests on TCRdb alone, since no DNA is present to check it. Germline values: CDR1 MNHEY, CDR2 SVGEGT. This CDR3 has 14 residues. The CDR3 reads CASSRGQRSYEQYF.

The V gene is TRBV2, the J gene TRBJ2-3. From germline, CDR1 is SNHLY and CDR2 FYNNEI. The length of the CDR3 is 17 residues. CDR3 sequence: CASSDLTQVLDTDTQYF.

The V call is TRBV20-1, the J call TRBJ2-1; TCRdb picks TRBD1, but there is no DNA to check that call. This CDR3 is 15 amino acids long. Germline CDR1 and CDR2: DFQATT and SNEGSKA (reference sequence). The CDR3: CSAGSQGDSRWFKFF.

This rearrangement joins TRBV5-1 to TRBJ2-3. The germline CDR1 and CDR2 sequences are SGHRS and YFSETQ. The CDR3 has 14 amino acids. CDR3 residues: CASSLSGLGDTQYF.